This TCR beta chain was retrieved from a study of shared clonotypes between healthy human individuals. Germline assignment: CDR1 MGHRA and CDR2 YSYEKL. The CDR3 is made up of 15 amino acids. V lost 2 bases and J lost 6; bases outside the gene matches: 5. TCRdb keeps only in-frame clones here, not all; method: immunoSEQ multiplex PCR. The sample yields approximately 1,500,000 clones, approximately 96% seen once. As concerns this clone: Its antigen is unknown.

General study results and limits: At large depth, rarefaction still showed sorted-subset sequencing to be incomplete. The naive CD4 repertoires of several donors were compared, and approximately 4.7% of clonotypes were shared. Exclusively blood specimens were collected; tissue repertoires likely differ.

This TCR was recovered from a man younger than 45 in good health. This rearrangement joins TRBV4-1 to TRBJ2-7; 12 bases are a match to TRBD2. Sequencing was done on a sample of naive CD4+ T cells sorted from blood. Subset in this sample: CD45RA+ positively selected. For the CDR3, the DNA is TGCGCCAGCAGCCAAAACACACTAGCGGGAGGCGAGCAGTACTTC. It specifies CASSQNTLAGGEQYF.